A selection of T cell receptor beta chains follows, all from one sample in a study of T cells expressing NK-cell markers. From the 5' RACE reads, TCRdb lists one entry per CDR3 protein and no DNA. In all, the sample yields 300,000 to 450,000 distinct CDR3 sequences. Specimen: blood T cells: a sorted CD56 or NKG2C T cell subset, CD4+ or CD8+ T cells, or bulk PBMC T cells (not recorded which). These receptors originate from a man between 18 and 69 years old in good health. CDR3s include the opening cysteine and the closing phenylalanine or tryptophan.

cdr3_aa	v_call	j_call
CSAKDGGGPETQYF	TRBV20-1	TRBJ2-5
CAIRVGAADTQYF	TRBV10-3	TRBJ2-3
CASKMAGAVGSPLHF	TRBV7-2	TRBJ1-6
CASSINGGGLREQYF	TRBV19	TRBJ2-7
CSVGSGGYEQYF	TRBV29-1	TRBJ2-7
CASSQDPGSGYEQYF	TRBV4-2	TRBJ2-7
CASSRRQAGGYTF	TRBV19	TRBJ1-2
CASSLGGMRRTEAFF	TRBV5-1	TRBJ1-1
CASSSTITTYEQYF	TRBV19	TRBJ2-7
CASGRTNEKLFF	TRBV5-1	TRBJ1-4
CASSPTPANYEQYF	TRBV7-2	TRBJ2-7
CASSLAQGSQPQHF	TRBV12-3/TRBV12-4	TRBJ1-5
CASSLGTSSYEQYF	TRBV7-8	TRBJ2-7
CASSLGSFQGQETQYF	TRBV27	TRBJ2-5
CASRQPGFVAGELFF	TRBV5-8	TRBJ2-2
CASSRQQEGETQYF	TRBV4-1	TRBJ2-5
CASTQGLAGGPGQETQYF	TRBV12-3/TRBV12-4	TRBJ2-5
CASSEPPGLAGPKYF	TRBV11-2	TRBJ2-7
CASSNLGGDEKLFF	TRBV5-1	TRBJ1-4
CSARAWGLSYNEQFF	TRBV20-1	TRBJ2-1